The 10 T cell receptor beta chains in this list originate from one sample, sequenced in a study of Ad26.COV2.S vaccination and SARS-CoV-2 variants. Generated by immunoSEQ multiplex PCR, the TCRdb table keeps only in-frame clones and is missing some. The sample lists a few hundred thousand clones; around 88% were seen once. Noted treatment: around 19 received Ad26.COV2.S at low or high dose, single or two shots; about 5 received placebo; per-sample allocation not given. Samples were taken on day 63 after the first vaccine or placebo injection. The specimen was peripheral blood, collected in a trial of Ad26.COV2.S vaccine versus placebo. Receptor source: a person between 18 and 60 years old who received the Ad26.COV2.S COVID-19 vaccine or a placebo.

The chain joins TRBV2 to TRBJ2-1; D gene unclear. CDR1 and CDR2 (germline): SNHLY, FYNNEI. V lost 2 bases to trimming and J lost 7 bases, with 9 bases between them. CDR3 length equals 13 residues. Here the CDR3 DNA reads TGTGCCAGCAGTGAAAACGTAGGGAATGAGCAGTTCTTC. Encoded protein: CASSENVGNEQFF.

For this clone: Mismatch with germline at one junction end may stem from a read error. The chain links TRBV3-1 (or the pseudogene TRBV3-2) to TRBJ2-7; 8 bases map to TRBD2. This CDR3 region has 14 residues. CDR1 LGHDT and CDR2 YNNKEL come from the germline V gene (reference sequence). The CDR3 sequence is CASSPRTSSNEQYF. CDR3 sequence (DNA): TGTGCCAGCAGCCCCAGGACTAGCTCCAACGAGCAGTACTTC.

The chain links TRBV5-4 to TRBJ2-2; D may be TRBD2 (6 bases). Germline-derived CDR1 and CDR2 are SGHNT and YYREEE (reference sequence). V was pared by 4 bases and J by 0 bases, with 19 bases between. CDR3 length: 18 residues. CDR3 sequence: CASSPTLGGTTNTGELFF. CDR3 nucleotide sequence: TGTGCCAGCAGCCCTACATTGGGGGGAACGACGAACACCGGGGAGCTGTTTTTT.

The rearrangement uses TRBV12-3 or TRBV12-4 and TRBJ1-5; D is uncertain. The CDR3 is 12 amino acids. V gave up 5 bases and J gave up 11 bases, with 13 bases separating them. CDR3: CASSIPGMTQHF. CDR3 nucleotides: TGTGCCAGCAGTATCCCAGGTATGACCCAGCATTTT.

The chain has TRBV7-9 and TRBJ1-2, with D tentatively TRBD1 (6 bases). This CDR3 is built from 14 residues. Germline V CDR1 and CDR2: SEHNR, FQNEAQ (reference sequence). V was clipped by 3 bases and J by 1 base, with 9 bases between them. CDR3 amino acids: CASSLDRINYGYTF. In DNA, the CDR3 is TGTGCCAGCAGCTTGGACAGAATTAACTATGGCTACACCTTC.

The chain uses TRBV10-3 and TRBJ1-3, with D unresolved. Trimming removed 2 bases from V and 4 bases from J, with 0 bases in between. The CDR3 totals 11 residues. Germline CDR1 ENHRY, CDR2 SYGVKD. CDR3 amino acids: CAISEGNTIYF. DNA of the CDR3: TGTGCCATCAGTGAGGGAAACACCATATATTTT.

The chain is built from TRBV29-1 and TRBJ2-1, with D unresolved. The CDR3 sequence is 14 residues long. Looked up from germline, CDR1 is SQVTM and CDR2 is ANQGSEA. The ends were cut back, 4 bases at V and 0 bases at J, with 10 bases in the middle. This CDR3 is CSVARTGSYNEQFF. CDR3 DNA: TGCAGCGTTGCGAGAACTGGCTCCTACAATGAGCAGTTCTTC.

The V call is TRBV20-1, the J call TRBJ2-7, with 9 bases identical to TRBD1. With V trimmed by 6 bases and J by 6 bases, 3 bases remained unmatched. Germline V gives CDR1 DFQATT, CDR2 SNEGSKA (reference sequence). The CDR3 has 11 residues. CDR3 amino acids: CSADRGTEQYF. The CDR3 DNA is TGCAGTGCAGACAGGGGGACCGAGCAGTACTTC.

Worth noting for this clone: One junction end disagrees with the germline gene, perhaps due to a read error. This sequence joins TRBV3-1 (or the pseudogene TRBV3-2) and TRBJ1-2; D is perhaps TRBD1 (5 bases). The CDR3 runs 13 residues. The germline V gene encodes CDR1 LGHDT and CDR2 YNNKEL (reference sequence). The CDR3 nucleotides read TGTGCCAGCAACCAAAGGGGAACCTATGGCTACACCTTC. Amino acids: CASNQRGTYGYTF.

The chain couples TRBV4-1 to TRBJ2-3, with 9 bases fitting TRBD1. The V and J ends lost 3 bases and 5 bases, in that order; junction bases with no gene match: 6. Germline V gene data show CDR1 as MGHRA and CDR2 as YSYEKL. This CDR3 has 15 residues. CDR3 bases: TGCGCCAGCAGCCAGGGACAGGGAAAAGTAGATACGCAGTATTTT. Translation gives CASSQGQGKVDTQYF.